These T cell receptor beta chains were read from a single sample in a study of beta chain features in type 1 diabetes. Profiled with immunoSEQ multiplex PCR; TCRdb holds only in-frame clones, not every one. Of approximately 250,000 clones detected, 16% appear once; the ten largest clones hold roughly 0.08%. The sample comprised naive CD4+ T cells from blood. All receptors come from a man aged 30 to 39 with type 1 diabetes. Each CDR3 is given with its conserved first and last residue.

TRBJ2-7,TRBV7-9,CASSLAGKYEQYF
TRBJ2-1,TRBV7-2,CASSLANEQFF
TRBJ2-7,TRBV28,CASSLSRQGNTYEQYF
TRBJ2-5,TRBV18,CASSPPGLETQYF
TRBJ1-1,TRBV11-2,CASSWDTEAFF
TRBJ2-7,TRBV28,CASSRVYEQYF
TRBJ2-1,TRBV28,CASSSLNEQFF
TRBJ1-2,TRBV9,CASSESSYGYTF
TRBJ2-5,TRBV9,CASSGETQYF
TRBJ2-7,TRBV7-9,CASSAQRYEQYF
TRBJ2-1,TRBV7-2,CASSRLADSYNEQFF
TRBJ2-6,TRBV28,CASSLTGANVLTF
TRBJ2-1,TRBV11-2,CASSKGSFNEQFF
TRBJ2-2,TRBV19,CASSIAGTATGELFF
TRBJ2-1,TRBV4-3,CASSQEKVTYNEQFF
TRBJ1-2,TRBV7-2,CASSLGKYYGYTF
TRBJ1-1,TRBV27,CASSFLGRGTEAFF
TRBJ1-3,TRBV4-3,CASSQDEGLSGNTIYF
TRBJ2-1,TRBV4-1,CASSQEKGQSSYNEQFF
TRBJ2-1,TRBV12-5,CASGLAPSTGFGNQFF
TRBJ1-3,TRBV28,CASSLQGNTIYF
TRBJ1-1,TRBV29-1,CSVIVGHLKHTEAFF
TRBJ1-2,TRBV2,CASSVRVGANYGYTF
TRBJ2-2,TRBV2,CASRTSGELFF
TRBJ2-7,TRBV28,CASSSLRDEQYF
TRBJ1-5,TRBV30,CAWTRQGSNQPQHF
TRBJ2-3,TRBV30,CAASVADTQYF
TRBJ2-7,TRBV28,CASSSTHSGQGVHEQYF
TRBJ2-1,TRBV7-3,CASSLAGGGNEQFF
TRBJ2-1,TRBV7-9,CANLDGASTEQFF
TRBJ1-1,TRBV28,CASNMNLGEAFF